What follows is one T cell receptor (beta chain) and its context. PCRs each included synthetic TCR analog templates spiked in. Sequencing used immunoSEQ multiplex PCR; TCRdb keeps in-frame clones, though not all of them. The sample contains some 41,000 clones, about four fifths of which appear only once. Per the germline V gene, CDR1 is SEHNR and CDR2 is FQNEAQ (reference sequence). This CDR3 has 13 amino acids. Trimming cost V 0 bases and J 2 bases, with 5 bases left between them. These data originate in a study of PD-L1 blockade in urothelial cancer. Study as a whole: Beginning in about 2014, patients received atezolizumab, given as 1,200 mg intravenously every 3 weeks. Samples came from 3 weeks, at the second dose, and 6 weeks into treatment.

The sample's time point: peripheral blood 6 weeks after treatment start. Between 1 and 8 samples per patient were obtained, pretreatment and on-treatment. The sample in question was PBMCs, obtained around atezolizumab (anti-PD-L1) treatment. V and J are TRBV7-9 and TRBJ2-7, with D hard to call. The TCR originated in a man aged 60 to 69 with urothelial cancer. The CDR3 DNA sequence: TGTGCCAGCAGCTTAGCGCGCGCCTACGAGCAGTACTTC. Protein: CASSLARAYEQYF.